Included here is one T cell receptor beta chain sequence, with context. The antigen is undetermined. Trimming shortened V by 2 bases and J by 5 bases, and 8 bases separated the two germline ends. The CDR3 is 13 residues long. Germline CDR1 is SGHVS and CDR2 is FNYEAQ. A single record per CDR3 protein comes from TCRdb applying MiXCR to the reads. The table records about 310,000 distinct CDR3 sequences, around 25% of them present only once. The data were taken from a study of T cell repertoires in cytomegalovirus infection. This chain joins TRBV7-6 and TRBJ2-3; D is unclear. The sequenced sample was cultured PBMCs, obtained from culture after CMV antigen stimulation. This clonotype was sampled from a human donor in good health (CMV status not recorded). Some clones in this sample may be carry-over from other donors' samples. In DNA form, the CDR3 reads TGTGCCAGCAGCTTAAGTCACCTAGATACGCAGTATTTT. It yields the protein CASSLSHLDTQYF.